Below, 29 T cell receptor beta chains from the same sample are listed, as sequenced in a study of Tregs in tolerant kidney transplant recipients. The method was immunoSEQ multiplex PCR; TCRdb's version includes in-frame clones alone and lacks a portion of them. The table counts approximately 52,000 clones; 0.7% to 0.95% lies in the top ten. The specimen was CD4+ T cells from blood, collected before the transplant. These receptors originate from a human donor who received a combined kidney and bone marrow transplant.

About this clone itself: The read is 3 residues too short to cover the CDR3 end, so that end is filled in from the germline J gene. V and J are TRBV19 and TRBJ2-1, with no clear D. V lost 3 bases to trimming and J lost 8 bases, with 14 bases between them. The CDR3 contains 14 residues. Looked up from germline, CDR1 is LNHDA and CDR2 is SQIVND (reference sequence). The CDR3 reads CASSMGGGGDEQFF. CDR3 DNA, as far as it was read: TGTGCCAGTAGTATGGGTGGCGGTGGCGATGAG.

In the case of this clone: The read ends 3 residues early relative to the CDR3; the germline J gene fills the gap. This rearrangement joins TRBV13 to TRBJ2-5; 12 bases align to TRBD2. The CDR3 runs to 16 residues. Germline V gives CDR1 PRHDT, CDR2 FYEKMQ (reference sequence). V trimming: 2 bases; J trimming: 4 bases; junction bases outside the gene matches: 5. The CDR3 sequence is CASSLRLAGGGETQYF. The sequenced part of the CDR3 DNA is TGTGCCAGCAGCTTACGTCTAGCGGGAGGGGGAGAGACC.

Concerning this clone itself: The read gets to within 3 residues of the CDR3 end, and the germline J gene fills in the rest. J is TRBJ2-2 and V is TRBV19; tentatively, D is TRBD1 (6 bases). Germline-derived CDR1 and CDR2 are LNHDA and SQIVND (reference sequence). The CDR3 is 14 residues long. Deletions cut 3 bases from V and 7 bases from J, with 12 bases between. CDR3: CASSILGAGGELFF. The sequenced CDR3 bases are TGTGCCAGTAGTATTCTGGGGGCAGGCGGGGAG.

To note about this clone: With the read ending 3 residues before the CDR3 end, the germline J gene is used to fill in that end. The V and J genes are TRBV5-1 and TRBJ1-2, with 7 nucleotides matching TRBD1. This CDR3 is 16 amino acids long. V was clipped by 2 bases and J by 0 bases; unmatched bases: 7. Germline assignment: CDR1 SGHRS and CDR2 YFSETQ. Incomplete CDR3 DNA: TGCGCCAGCAGCTTAACCGGACAGGTAGCTAACTATGGC. Protein sequence: CASSLTGQVANYG. Given in full, the CDR3 is CASSLTGQVANYGYTF.

As to this clone: The read finishes 3 residues shy of the CDR3 end, and the germline J gene is used to complete it. This chain uses TRBV11-3 with TRBJ2-3; 10 bases match TRBD2. Germline CDR1 and CDR2: SGHNT and YENEEA. This CDR3 is built from 15 residues. V was pared by 1 base and J by 5 bases, with 3 bases of the junction left unmatched. CDR3 DNA, as far as it was read: TGTGCCAGCAGCTTAGTAGCGGGAGGTGAAGATACG. Translation: CASSLVAGGEDT. Given in full, the CDR3 is CASSLVAGGEDTQYF.

In the case of this clone: Read sequence stops 3 residues before the CDR3 end, and the germline J gene provides the missing end. The chain couples TRBV30 to TRBJ1-2; D ambiguous. V lost 3 bases and J lost 2, with 13 bases in between. The CDR3 totals 14 residues. The germline V gene encodes CDR1 GTSNPN and CDR2 SVGIG (reference sequence). CDR3 residues: CAWSAGAGNYGYTF. The part of the CDR3 DNA that was read is TGTGCCTGGAGCGCTGGAGCGGGCAACTATGGC. Using reference TRBV30 and TRBJ1-2 for the parts outside the CDR3, the full variable domain is SQTIHQWPATLVQPVGSPLSLECTVEGTSNPNLYWYRQAAGRGLQLLFYSVGIGQISSEVPQNLSASRPQDRQFILSSKKLLLSDSGFYLCAWSAGAGNYGYTFGSGTRLTVV.

As concerns this clone: Sequencing ends 3 residues short of the CDR3 end; the germline J gene provides the rest. The rearrangement uses TRBV5-1 and TRBJ1-6; TRBD1 agrees at 7 bases. The CDR3 sequence is 14 residues long. The germline CDR1 and CDR2 sequences are SGHRS and YFSETQ. The V segment lost 0 bases and the J segment 9 bases; nucleotides outside the gene matches: 3. The CDR3 sequence is CASSLDRGGSPLHF. CDR3 DNA, as far as it was read: TGCGCCAGCAGCTTGGACAGGGGAGGTTCACCC.

The covered CDR3 bases are TGCGCCAGCAGCACCGGGACTAGCGGGATCACAGATACG. The encoded protein is CASSTGTSGITDT. The full CDR3 reads CASSTGTSGITDTQYF. The chain carries TRBV5-1 and TRBJ2-3, with 13 bases lining up with TRBD2. The read comes to an end 3 residues before the CDR3 does, leaving the germline J gene to fill in the end. V was pared by 4 bases and J by 2 bases, with 4 bases of the junction left unmatched. The CDR3 has 16 residues. Germline lookup yields CDR1 SGHRS and CDR2 YFSETQ.

Note on this clone: With the read ending 3 residues before the CDR3 end, the germline J gene is used to fill in that end. The chain employs TRBV30 and TRBJ2-7; 9 bases map to TRBD2. After removal of 2 bases from V and 3 bases from J, the junction contained 5 bases not matched to a gene. CDR3 length equals 14 residues. CDR1 is GTSNPN and CDR2 is SVGIG in the germline V gene (reference sequence). The CDR3 loop is CAWSRASGNYEQYF. The DNA read from the CDR3 is TGTGCCTGGAGTCGGGCTAGCGGGAACTACGAG.

Remarks on this clone: Coverage ceases 3 residues before the CDR3 finishes, and the germline J gene fills in the end. The chain combines TRBV2 with TRBJ2-3; 8 nucleotides align to TRBD2. This CDR3 is built from 17 residues. Germline V gene sequence: CDR1 SNHLY, CDR2 FYNNEI. Trimming cost V 5 bases and J 0 bases; bases outside gene matches: 10. CDR3 protein: CASSPQKAGASTDTQYF. The sequenced part of the CDR3 DNA is TGTGCCAGCAGTCCCCAAAAAGCGGGAGCTAGCACAGATACG.

Turning to this clone: Read coverage stops 3 residues before the CDR3 terminus; the germline J gene supplies the remainder. The rearrangement links TRBV7-6 to TRBJ2-3; TRBD1 agrees at 9 bases. CDR3 length: 15 amino acids. The V gene end was trimmed by 5 bases and the J gene end by 2 bases; junction bases not matched to a gene: 5. Germline V gene data show CDR1 as SGHVS and CDR2 as FNYEAQ. The part of the CDR3 DNA that was read is TGTGCCAGCAGCCCCGGGACAGGGCCCACAGATACG. Translated, it gives CASSPGTGPTDT. The full-length CDR3 reads as CASSPGTGPTDTQYF.

Worth noting for this clone: Read data end 3 residues before the CDR3 end; the end is taken from the germline J gene. The V and J genes are TRBV5-1 and TRBJ2-3; D remains unclear. V lost 4 bases, J lost 0 bases, and 9 bases lay in between. CDR3 length: 14 amino acids. From germline, CDR1 is SGHRS and CDR2 YFSETQ. The CDR3 DNA, read in part, is TGCGCCAGCAGCCCCCGGGTGAGCACAGATACG. Translation: CASSPRVSTDT. The full CDR3 sequence reads CASSPRVSTDTQYF. The complete variable domain, with remaining parts taken from reference TRBV5-1 and TRBJ2-3, reads KAGVTQTPRYLIKTRGQQVTLSCSPISGHRSVSWYQQTPGQGLQFLFEYFSETQRNKGNFPGRFSGRQFSNSRSEMNVSTLELGDSALYLCASSPRVSTDTQYFGPGTRLTVL.

As for this clone: Read data end 3 residues before the CDR3 end; the end is taken from the germline J gene. J is TRBJ2-1 and V is TRBV6-1; 8 bases align to TRBD1. This CDR3 comprises 15 residues. Per the germline V gene, CDR1 is MNHNS and CDR2 is SASEGT. V lost 3 bases and J lost 9; bases outside the gene matches: 10. Incomplete CDR3 DNA: TGTGCCAGCAGTGATGCCGGGACAGGAGCAATTGAG. Its protein is CASSDAGTGAIE. The entire CDR3 is CASSDAGTGAIEQFF.

Of note for this clone: The junction differs from germline at one of its ends, possibly a read error. The CDR3 extends 3 residues past the end of the read, so its final part is completed from the germline J gene. The chain links TRBV7-7 to TRBJ2-5, with 8 nucleotides matching TRBD1. The CDR3 extends over 15 amino acids. Germline V CDR1 and CDR2: SSHAT, FNYEAQ (reference sequence). Partial CDR3 DNA: TGTGCTAGCAGCTTCGAGGCAGGGGGCTTTGAGACC. Translated, it gives CASSFEAGGFET. The whole CDR3 reads CASSFEAGGFETQYF. Full variable domain (outside the CDR3, taken from reference TRBV7-7 and TRBJ2-5): GAGVSQSPRYKVTKRGQDVTLRCDPISSHATLYWYQQALGQGPEFLTYFNYEAQPDKSGLPSDRFSAERPEGSISTLTIQRTEQRDSAMYRCASSFEAGGFETQYFGPGTRLLVL.

To note about this clone: The CDR3 extends 3 residues past the end of the read, so its final part is completed from the germline J gene. The genes are TRBV7-6 and TRBJ1-4; 8 nucleotides match TRBD1. CDR3 length equals 12 residues. J was trimmed by 8 bases and V by 6 bases; bases with no gene match: 2. CDR1 and CDR2 (germline): SGHVS, FNYEAQ. CDR3 bases read: TGTGCCAGCAGTCCAGGGGGCGAAAAA. Its translation: CASSPGGEK. The whole CDR3 reads CASSPGGEKLFF.

With respect to this clone: With the read ending 3 residues before the CDR3 end, the germline J gene is used to fill in that end. This sequence joins TRBV10-3 and TRBJ2-1, with TRBD1 as a possible D gene (6 bases). CDR1 is ENHRY, CDR2 SYGVKD, per germline. The CDR3 loop spans 15 amino acids. V was cut by 5 bases and J by 0 bases, with 11 bases left in between. The CDR3 loop is CAISSTGSSYNEQFF. The covered CDR3 bases are TGTGCCATCAGTTCGACAGGTAGCTCCTACAATGAG.

Details on this clone: The read comes to an end 3 residues before the CDR3 does, leaving the germline J gene to fill in the end. The chain uses TRBV20-1 and TRBJ1-5; D may be TRBD1 (5 bases). The germline V gene has CDR1 DFQATT and CDR2 SNEGSKA (reference sequence). The ends were cut back, 2 bases at V and 4 bases at J, with 12 bases in the middle. The CDR3 sequence is 14 residues long. The CDR3 sequence is CSARRDRDNQPQHF. CDR3 bases read: TGCAGTGCTAGACGAGACAGAGATAATCAGCCC.

Concerning this clone: The missing CDR3 end, 3 residues past where the read stops, is filled in from the germline J gene. The chain combines TRBV11-1 with TRBJ1-1; TRBD1 agrees at 9 bases. Trimming took 1 base from V and 1 from J; bases not matched to a gene: 1. Germline-derived CDR1 and CDR2 are SGHAT and FQDESV (reference sequence). CDR3 length equals 15 residues. CDR3 sequence reads: CASSLGTGANTEAFF. The CDR3 bases that were read are TGTGCCAGCAGCTTAGGGACAGGGGCGAACACTGAA.

Points on this clone: The read is 3 residues too short to cover the CDR3 end, so that end is filled in from the germline J gene. The gene calls are TRBV6-2 or TRBV6-3 and TRBJ2-7, with 11 bases lining up with TRBD1. The CDR3 extends over 15 amino acids. CDR1 MNHEY and CDR2 SVGEGT come from the germline V gene. V lost 8 bases, J lost 4 bases, and 10 bases stayed unmatched. CDR3 DNA, as far as it was read: TGTGCCAGCGGAATACCCGGGACAGGGGGGTACGAG. It yields the protein CASGIPGTGGYE. The CDR3 reads in full as CASGIPGTGGYEQYF.

A word on this clone: The read halts 3 residues ahead of the CDR3 end, with the missing end drawn from the germline J gene. This sequence joins TRBV18 and TRBJ2-5; TRBD2 agrees at 14 bases. In germline, CDR1 is KGHSH, CDR2 LQKENI. After removal of 3 bases from V and 5 bases from J, the junction contained 8 bases not matched to a gene. CDR3 length equals 17 residues. The CDR3 region is CASSPLGGTSGSETQYF. The sequenced CDR3 bases are TGTGCCAGCTCACCGTTAGGAGGGACTAGCGGGAGTGAGACC.

With respect to this clone: Coverage ceases 3 residues before the CDR3 finishes, and the germline J gene fills in the end. The chain recombines TRBV5-1 with TRBJ2-3; a possible D gene is TRBD2 (6 bases). V lost 7 bases to trimming and J lost 0 bases, with 15 bases between them. The CDR3 has 15 amino acids. Germline loops: CDR1 SGHRS, CDR2 YFSETQ. Partial CDR3 DNA: TGCGCCAGCGGGGACTCGTCCGAGAGCACAGATACG. Translation: CASGDSSESTDT. The CDR3 as a whole reads CASGDSSESTDTQYF.

Details on this clone: With the read ending 3 residues before the CDR3 end, the germline J gene is used to fill in that end. This chain joins TRBV5-5 and TRBJ2-2; no clear D. Trimming stripped 7 bases from V and 4 bases from J, with 11 bases between. The CDR3 runs to 13 residues. Germline CDR1 reads SGHKS; CDR2 reads YYEKEE (reference sequence). The DNA read from the CDR3 is TGTGCCAGCCGAACAAGCGTCACCGGGGAG. This encodes CASRTSVTGE. In full, the CDR3 is CASRTSVTGELFF.

A word on this clone: The read is 3 residues too short to cover the CDR3 end, so that end is filled in from the germline J gene. The chain couples TRBV7-3 to TRBJ1-1; no definite D call. The CDR3 has 12 residues. The germline V gene encodes CDR1 SGHTA and CDR2 FQGTGA. The CDR3 here is CASSLIALGAFF. CDR3 bases read: TGTGCCAGCAGCTTAATAGCCCTTGGA.

As for this clone: The read ends 3 residues before the CDR3 terminus; that terminus is restored from the germline J gene. The chain has TRBV19 and TRBJ1-1; D is possibly TRBD1 (6 bases). Deletions cut 6 bases from V and 2 bases from J, with 13 bases between. CDR1 and CDR2 (germline): LNHDA, SQIVND (reference sequence). The CDR3 totals 14 residues. The chain's CDR3 is CASRISDRNTEAFF. Incomplete CDR3 DNA: TGTGCCAGTAGGATCTCGGACAGAAACACTGAA.

As to this clone: The read is 3 residues too short to cover the CDR3 end, so that end is filled in from the germline J gene. J is TRBJ1-1 and V is TRBV5-1, with TRBD1 matching over 8 bases. After removal of 4 bases from V and 5 bases from J, the junction contained 10 bases not matched to a gene. Germline assignment: CDR1 SGHRS and CDR2 YFSETQ. CDR3 length: 15 residues. The CDR3 bases that were read are TGCGCCAGCAGCCCTGAAGCAGGGGGCTCTACTGAA. This gives the protein CASSPEAGGSTE. The CDR3 as a whole reads CASSPEAGGSTEAFF.

Note on this clone: The read gets to within 3 residues of the CDR3 end, and the germline J gene fills in the rest. This chain connects TRBV4-2 to TRBJ2-5; 9 bases are a match to TRBD2. The CDR3 spans 17 residues. Looked up from germline, CDR1 is LGHNA and CDR2 is YNFKEQ. The J segment lost 5 bases and the V segment lost 1 base, leaving 11 bases of the junction unmatched. Incomplete CDR3 DNA: TGTGCCAGCAGCCAAGCACCTCGCGGGAGGGCCCTGGAGACC. Residues: CASSQAPRGRALET. The entire CDR3 is CASSQAPRGRALETQYF.

About this clone itself: The sequenced fragment ends 3 residues before the CDR3 boundary, so the rest is inferred from the germline J gene. The rearrangement links TRBV18 to TRBJ1-2, with D possibly being TRBD1 (5 bases). V gave up 2 bases and J gave up 6 bases, with 10 bases separating them. Per germline, CDR1 KGHSH and CDR2 LQKENI. The CDR3 contains 13 residues. This chain's CDR3 is CASSPAGAHGYTF. Partial CDR3 DNA: TGTGCCAGCTCACCAGCTGGGGCGCATGGC.

Points on this clone: The CDR3 goes on 3 residues after the read ends, and that part is filled in from the germline J gene. This chain joins TRBV19 and TRBJ2-2, with 12 bases fitting TRBD2. Trimming cost V 7 bases and J 6 bases; bases outside gene matches: 12. Germline V gene data show CDR1 as LNHDA and CDR2 as SQIVND (reference sequence). This CDR3 comprises 17 residues. The CDR3 DNA, read in part, is TGTGCCAGTACCACTCTCCTAGCGGGAGGGACGTCCGGGGAG. It is translated as CASTTLLAGGTSGE. The CDR3 reads in full as CASTTLLAGGTSGELFF.

Note on this clone: The sequenced fragment ends 3 residues before the CDR3 boundary, so the rest is inferred from the germline J gene. The chain uses TRBV19 and TRBJ2-2; 10 bases map to TRBD2. Germline assignment: CDR1 LNHDA and CDR2 SQIVND (reference sequence). This CDR3 region has 15 residues. Unmatched junction bases numbered 7, after V lost 5 bases and J lost 7 bases. The CDR3 reads CASSSSGRAGGELFF. CDR3 DNA, as far as it was read: TGTGCCAGTAGTTCAAGCGGGAGGGCCGGCGGGGAG.